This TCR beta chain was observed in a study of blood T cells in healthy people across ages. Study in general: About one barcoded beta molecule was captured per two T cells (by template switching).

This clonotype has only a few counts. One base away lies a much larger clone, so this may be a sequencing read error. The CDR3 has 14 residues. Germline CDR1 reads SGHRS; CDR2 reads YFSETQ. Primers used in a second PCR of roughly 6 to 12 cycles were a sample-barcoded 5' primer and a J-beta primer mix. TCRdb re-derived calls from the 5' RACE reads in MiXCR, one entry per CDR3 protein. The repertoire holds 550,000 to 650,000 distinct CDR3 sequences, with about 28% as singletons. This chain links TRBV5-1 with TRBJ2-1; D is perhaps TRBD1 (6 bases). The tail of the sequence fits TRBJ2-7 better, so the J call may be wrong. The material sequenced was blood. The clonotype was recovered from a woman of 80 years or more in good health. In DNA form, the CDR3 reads TGCGCCAGCAGCTTGGGGGGGCCTCACAATGAGCAGTACTTC. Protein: CASSLGGPHNEQYF.